This T cell receptor (beta chain) is drawn from a study of OX40 agonist ivuxolimab in advanced cancers. Overall study: Partial responses were recorded for three patients, including one with hepatocellular carcinoma and two with cutaneous melanoma.

In germline, CDR1 is MNHEY, CDR2 SVGAGI. V trimming: 6 bases; J trimming: 6 bases; junction bases outside the gene matches: 6. The CDR3 is made up of 15 amino acids. Method: immunoSEQ multiplex PCR; TCRdb's copy keeps in-frame clones and lacks some. The data hold approximately 70,000 clones, with about nine tenths observed a single time. The receptor's source is an adult with an advanced solid tumor such as melanoma, head and neck, liver or kidney cancer. This specimen was CD4+ or CD8+ T cells sorted from blood, taken in a trial of the OX40 agonist ivuxolimab. The chain links TRBV6-5 to TRBJ2-1; 12 bases fit TRBD2. Here the CDR3 DNA reads TGTGCCAGCAGAACGACTAGCGGGAGTCTCAATGAGCAGTTCTTC. It is translated as CASRTTSGSLNEQFF.